This TCR beta chain was retrieved from a study of a mutant IDH1 vaccine in newly diagnosed glioma (dated by TCRdb to the early 2020s). Concerning the study at large: Eight vaccinations were administered to patients in weeks 1, 3, 5, 7, 11, 15, 19 and 23, corresponding to visits V03 through V10. Before enrollment, most patients had been given radiochemotherapy with temozolomide as standard therapy, while the rest had received either radiotherapy alone or temozolomide alone. Longitudinal TCRB deep sequencing was performed for some 25 treated patients wherever samples were available for exploratory analyses. Peripheral blood samples were drawn at six visits, namely V03 (baseline), V05, V07, V10, V12 and V13. Vaccination began 4-6 weeks after radiotherapy alone, or alongside temozolomide cycles in the chemotherapy-containing groups. Of the roughly 30 treated patients, about 62% were male and around 38% were female, and a mean age of roughly 41 years was recorded.

Library creation used the immunoSEQ multiplex PCR assay. Rearranged TCR beta chain sequences were amplified using the hsTCRB Kit according to the manufacturer's protocol. An Illumina MiSeq was used to sequence the TCRB libraries. In the authors' own workflow: The proprietary platform of the kit vendor was used for demultiplexing, trimming and gene mapping. TCRdb limited this immuneACCESS table to in-frame rearrangements with V and J called. A share of clones is missing; checked studies link under half to unresolved V genes, and the rest is unexplained. V, J and clone size are taken as reported in that table, and D and trimming were inferred from the DNA itself. This sample holds 50,000 or so clones; about three quarters were observed only once. 1.8% of the sample lies in the top ten. Concerning this clone: What this receptor recognizes is not known. No base quality values were provided; no much bigger clone lies one nucleotide off.

The sample's time point label, in plain terms: week 5, during vaccination. Each vaccine dose was 300 ug of a 20-mer mutant IDH1 peptide in Montanide, given subcutaneously with topical imiquimod. The donors had newly diagnosed IDH1-mutant astrocytomas of WHO grade 3 or 4 that showed loss of nuclear ATRX. The samples were drawn from NOA16, a multicentre, single-arm, open-label phase I trial in Germany that tested a mutant IDH1 peptide vaccine in humans for the first time. Genomic DNA for TCRB sequencing was extracted from EDTA blood using the DNeasy Blood and Tissue Kit. Inclusive of the bounding cysteine and phenylalanine, the CDR3 is 17 residues long. Only the CDR3 region is kept as DNA, spanning 51 bases read in frame from base 1. The V end gives up 4 bases and the J end 0 bases, leaving 6 bases in the junction not matched to a gene. From the germline V gene, CDR1 is ENHRY and CDR2 is SYGVKD. The paper as a whole reports these results and caveats: Vaccine-induced immune responses across multiple MHC alleles were detected in about 93% of patients. According to the authors, sample limitations meant that analyses of patient blood samples could not be reproduced. No apparent relationship was observed between pseudoprogression and alterations in the top peripheral T cell clonotypes detected by TCRB sequencing. Availability determined which PBMC samples were chosen for TCRB deep sequencing.

The receptor comes from a woman in her thirties or forties with glioma. The rearrangement combines TRBV10-3 with TRBJ2-2, and 9 bases in between align with TRBD2. Sequencing was performed on PBMCs, taken from a glioma patient whose treatment included an IDH1 peptide vaccine. The DNA sequence reads TGTGCCATCAGTGCGCGAGCGGGGGGTTCGAACACCGGGGAGCTGTTTTTT. Translated, it gives CAISARAGGSNTGELFF.